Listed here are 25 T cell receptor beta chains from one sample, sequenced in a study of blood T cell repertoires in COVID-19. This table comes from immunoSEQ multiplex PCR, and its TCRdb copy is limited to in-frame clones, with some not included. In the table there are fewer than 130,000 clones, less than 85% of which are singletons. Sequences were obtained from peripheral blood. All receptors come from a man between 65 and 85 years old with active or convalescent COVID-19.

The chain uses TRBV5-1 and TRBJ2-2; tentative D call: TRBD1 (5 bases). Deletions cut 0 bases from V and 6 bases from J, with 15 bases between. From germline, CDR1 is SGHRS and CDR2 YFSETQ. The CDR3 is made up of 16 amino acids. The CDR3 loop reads CASSLEIQGSAGELFF. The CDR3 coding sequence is TGCGCCAGCAGCTTGGAAATTCAGGGTTCGGCCGGGGAGCTGTTTTTT. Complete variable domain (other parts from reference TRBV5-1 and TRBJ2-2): KAGVTQTPRYLIKTRGQQVTLSCSPISGHRSVSWYQQTPGQGLQFLFEYFSETQRNKGNFPGRFSGRQFSNSRSEMNVSTLELGDSALYLCASSLEIQGSAGELFFGEGSRLTVL.

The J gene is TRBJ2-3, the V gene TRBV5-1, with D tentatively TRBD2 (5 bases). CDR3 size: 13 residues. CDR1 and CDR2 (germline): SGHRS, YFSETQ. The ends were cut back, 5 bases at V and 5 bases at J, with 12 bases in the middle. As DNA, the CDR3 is TGCGCCAGCAGTTTAACTAGTGAAGATACGCAGTATTTT. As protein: CASSLTSEDTQYF. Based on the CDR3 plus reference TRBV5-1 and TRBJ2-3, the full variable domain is KAGVTQTPRYLIKTRGQQVTLSCSPISGHRSVSWYQQTPGQGLQFLFEYFSETQRNKGNFPGRFSGRQFSNSRSEMNVSTLELGDSALYLCASSLTSEDTQYFGPGTRLTVL.

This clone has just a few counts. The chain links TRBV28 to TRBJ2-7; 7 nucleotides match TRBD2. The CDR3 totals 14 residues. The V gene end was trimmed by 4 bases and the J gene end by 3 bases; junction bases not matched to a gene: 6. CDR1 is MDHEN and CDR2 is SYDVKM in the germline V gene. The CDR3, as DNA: TGTGCCAGCAGTTCGGGGGGAGGGGACTACGAGCAGTACTTC. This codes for CASSSGGGDYEQYF.

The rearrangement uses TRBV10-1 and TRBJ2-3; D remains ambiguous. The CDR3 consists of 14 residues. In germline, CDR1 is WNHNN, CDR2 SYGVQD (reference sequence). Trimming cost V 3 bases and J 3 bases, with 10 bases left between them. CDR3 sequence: CASSELARTDTQYF. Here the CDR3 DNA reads TGCGCCAGCAGTGAATTAGCAAGAACAGATACGCAGTATTTT.

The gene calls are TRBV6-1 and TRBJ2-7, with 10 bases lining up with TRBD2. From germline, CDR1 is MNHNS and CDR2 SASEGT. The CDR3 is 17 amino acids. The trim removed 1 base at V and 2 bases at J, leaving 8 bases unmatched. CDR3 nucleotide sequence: TGTGCCAGCAGTGAAGAGGGCTTCAGCGGGAGGGCCTACGAGCAGTACTTC. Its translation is CASSEEGFSGRAYEQYF.

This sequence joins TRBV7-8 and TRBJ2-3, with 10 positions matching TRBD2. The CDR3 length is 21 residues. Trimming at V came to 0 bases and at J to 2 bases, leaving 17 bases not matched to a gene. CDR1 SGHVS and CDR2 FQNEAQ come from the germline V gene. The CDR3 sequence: CASSLAGELAGSKIFTDTQYF. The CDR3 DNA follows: TGTGCCAGCAGCTTAGCGGGGGAACTAGCGGGATCCAAAATATTCACAGATACGCAGTATTTT. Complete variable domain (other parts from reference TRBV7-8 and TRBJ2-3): GAGVSQSPRYKVAKRGQDVALRCDPISGHVSLFWYQQALGQGPEFLTYFQNEAQLDKSGLPSDRFFAERPEGSVSTLKIQRTQQEDSAVYLCASSLAGELAGSKIFTDTQYFGPGTRLTVL.

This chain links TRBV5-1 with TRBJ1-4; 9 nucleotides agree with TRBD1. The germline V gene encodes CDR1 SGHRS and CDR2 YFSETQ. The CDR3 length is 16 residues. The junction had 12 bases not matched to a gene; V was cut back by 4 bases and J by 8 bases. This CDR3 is CASSSGTGRVGEKLFF. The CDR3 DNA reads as TGCGCCAGCAGCAGCGGGACAGGGAGAGTCGGGGAAAAACTGTTTTTT. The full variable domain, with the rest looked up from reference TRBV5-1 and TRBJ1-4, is KAGVTQTPRYLIKTRGQQVTLSCSPISGHRSVSWYQQTPGQGLQFLFEYFSETQRNKGNFPGRFSGRQFSNSRSEMNVSTLELGDSALYLCASSSGTGRVGEKLFFGSGTQLSVL.

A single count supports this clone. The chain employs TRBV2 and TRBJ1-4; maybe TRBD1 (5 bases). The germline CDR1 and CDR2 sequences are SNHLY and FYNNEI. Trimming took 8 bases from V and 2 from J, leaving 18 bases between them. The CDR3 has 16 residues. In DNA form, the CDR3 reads TGTGCCAGCTCGGGTGACAGACGGGAGACTAATGAAAAACTGTTTTTT. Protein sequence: CASSGDRRETNEKLFF.

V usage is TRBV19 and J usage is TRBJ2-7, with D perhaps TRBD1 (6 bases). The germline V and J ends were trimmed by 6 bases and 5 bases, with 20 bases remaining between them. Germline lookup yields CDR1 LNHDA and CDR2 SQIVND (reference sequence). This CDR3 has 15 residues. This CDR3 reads CASSPSRLGANEQYF. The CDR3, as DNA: TGTGCCAGTAGCCCTTCACGGTTGGGGGCGAACGAGCAGTACTTC.

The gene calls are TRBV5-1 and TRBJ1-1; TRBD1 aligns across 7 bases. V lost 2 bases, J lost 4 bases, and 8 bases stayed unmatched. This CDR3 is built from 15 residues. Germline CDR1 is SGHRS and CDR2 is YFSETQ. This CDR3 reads CASSLSAGGGTEAFF. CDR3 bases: TGCGCCAGCAGCTTATCGGCAGGGGGAGGCACTGAAGCTTTCTTT.

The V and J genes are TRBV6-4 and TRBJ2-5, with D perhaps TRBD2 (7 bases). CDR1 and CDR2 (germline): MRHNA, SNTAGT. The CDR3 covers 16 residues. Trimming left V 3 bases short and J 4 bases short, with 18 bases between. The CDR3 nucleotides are TGTGCCAGCAGTGAAATGGCGGGGGCGAATCTAGAGACCCAGTACTTC. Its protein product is CASSEMAGANLETQYF.

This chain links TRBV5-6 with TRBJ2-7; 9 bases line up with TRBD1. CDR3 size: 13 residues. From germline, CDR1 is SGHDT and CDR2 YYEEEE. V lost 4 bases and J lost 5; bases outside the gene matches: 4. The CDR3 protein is CASSRDREHEQYF. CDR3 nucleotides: TGTGCCAGCAGCAGGGACAGGGAACACGAGCAGTACTTC.

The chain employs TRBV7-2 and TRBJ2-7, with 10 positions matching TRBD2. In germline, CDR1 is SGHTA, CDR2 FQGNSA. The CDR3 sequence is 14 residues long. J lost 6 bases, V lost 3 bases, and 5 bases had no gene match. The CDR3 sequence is CASSLSGTSVEQYF. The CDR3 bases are TGTGCCAGCAGCTTGTCCGGGACTAGCGTCGAGCAGTACTTC.

The CDR3: CASSSGQAYNSPLHF. The CDR3 DNA reads TGTGCCAGCAGTTCCGGACAGGCTTATAATTCACCCCTCCACTTT. The chain is built from TRBV5-5 and TRBJ1-6; 7 bases are shared with TRBD1. The CDR3 length is 15 residues. The germline V gene has CDR1 SGHKS and CDR2 YYEKEE (reference sequence). The J segment lost 4 bases and the V segment lost 5 bases, leaving 6 bases of the junction unmatched.

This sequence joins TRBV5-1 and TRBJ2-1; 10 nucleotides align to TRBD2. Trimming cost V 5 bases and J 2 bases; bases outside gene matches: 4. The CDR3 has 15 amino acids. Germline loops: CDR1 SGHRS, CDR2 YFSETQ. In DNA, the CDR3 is TGCGCCAGCAGTTACAGCGGGGGGGCCTACAATGAGCAGTTCTTC. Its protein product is CASSYSGGAYNEQFF.

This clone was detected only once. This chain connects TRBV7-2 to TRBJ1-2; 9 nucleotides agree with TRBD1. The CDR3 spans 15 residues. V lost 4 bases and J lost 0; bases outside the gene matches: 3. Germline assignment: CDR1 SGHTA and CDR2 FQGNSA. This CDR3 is CASSSRTGANYGYTF. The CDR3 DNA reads TGTGCCAGCAGCTCCCGGACAGGGGCTAACTATGGCTACACCTTC.

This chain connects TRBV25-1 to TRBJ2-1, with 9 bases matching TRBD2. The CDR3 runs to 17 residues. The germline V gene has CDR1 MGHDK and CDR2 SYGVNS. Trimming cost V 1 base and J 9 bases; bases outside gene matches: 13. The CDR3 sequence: CASSESVAGDTLCEQFF. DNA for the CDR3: TGTGCCAGCAGTGAATCTGTAGCGGGAGATACGTTATGTGAGCAGTTCTTC.

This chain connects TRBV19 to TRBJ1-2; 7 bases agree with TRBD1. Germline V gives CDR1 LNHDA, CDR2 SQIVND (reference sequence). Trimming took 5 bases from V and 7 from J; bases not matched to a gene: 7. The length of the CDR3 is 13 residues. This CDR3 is CASSLTGEPGYTF. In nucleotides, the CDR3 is TGTGCCAGTAGTTTAACAGGGGAGCCTGGCTACACCTTC.

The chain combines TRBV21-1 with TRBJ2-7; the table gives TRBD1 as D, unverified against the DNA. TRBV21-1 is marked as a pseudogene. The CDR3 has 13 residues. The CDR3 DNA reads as TGTGCCAGCAAACCTACCGACAGGGTACAGCAGTACTTC. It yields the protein CASKPTDRVQQYF.

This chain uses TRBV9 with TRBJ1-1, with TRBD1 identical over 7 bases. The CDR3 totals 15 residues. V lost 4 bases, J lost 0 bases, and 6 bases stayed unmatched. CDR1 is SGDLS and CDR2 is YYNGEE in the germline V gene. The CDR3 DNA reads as TGTGCCAGCAGCCGGGACAGCGCCCTGAACACTGAAGCTTTCTTT. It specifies CASSRDSALNTEAFF.

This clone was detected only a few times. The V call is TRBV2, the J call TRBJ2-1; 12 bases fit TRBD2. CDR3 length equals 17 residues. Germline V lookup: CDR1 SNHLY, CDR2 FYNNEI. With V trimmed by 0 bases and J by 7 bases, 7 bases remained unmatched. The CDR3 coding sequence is TGTGCCAGCAGTGAAGCGCTTGGACTAGCGGGACAGAATGAGCAGTTCTTC. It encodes CASSEALGLAGQNEQFF.

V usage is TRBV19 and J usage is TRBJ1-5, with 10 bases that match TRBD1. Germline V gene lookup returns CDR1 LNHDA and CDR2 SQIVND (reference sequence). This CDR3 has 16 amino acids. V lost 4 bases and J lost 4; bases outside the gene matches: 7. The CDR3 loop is CASSTRGTGDNQPQHF. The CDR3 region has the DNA TGTGCCAGTAGTACGCGCGGGACAGGGGATAATCAGCCCCAGCATTTT.

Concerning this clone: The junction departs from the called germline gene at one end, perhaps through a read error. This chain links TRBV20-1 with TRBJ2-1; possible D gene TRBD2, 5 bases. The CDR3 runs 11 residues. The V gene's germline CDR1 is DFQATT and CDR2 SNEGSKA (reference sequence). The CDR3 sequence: CSLDSDNEQFF. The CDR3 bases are TGCAGTTTGGACTCCGACAATGAGCAGTTCTTC.

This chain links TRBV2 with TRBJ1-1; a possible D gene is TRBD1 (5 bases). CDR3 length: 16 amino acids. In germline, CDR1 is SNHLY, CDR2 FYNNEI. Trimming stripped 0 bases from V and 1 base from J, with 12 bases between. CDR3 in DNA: TGTGCCAGCAGTGAAGCGCGGGGGAGAGCGAACACTGAAGCTTTCTTT. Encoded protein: CASSEARGRANTEAFF.

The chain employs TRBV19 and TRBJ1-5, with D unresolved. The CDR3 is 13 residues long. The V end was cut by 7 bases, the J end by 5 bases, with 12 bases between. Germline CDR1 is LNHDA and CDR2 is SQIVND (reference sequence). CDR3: CASTPRLYQPQHF. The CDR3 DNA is TGTGCCAGTACCCCGAGGTTGTATCAGCCCCAGCATTTT.